A single sample gave rise to the 25 T cell receptor beta chains below, sequenced in a study of T cell responses to AZD1222 COVID-19 vaccine. Produced via immunoSEQ multiplex PCR; TCRdb's table is partial and in-frame only. The table has approximately 200,000 clones, 80% to 95% seen once. Sample: peripheral blood, taken 28 days after the second AZD1222 dose. All receptors derive from an adult who received the AZD1222 COVID-19 vaccine.

The chain is built from TRBV15 and TRBJ2-1, with 10 bases aligning to TRBD2. The trim removed 1 base at V and 10 bases at J, leaving 22 bases unmatched. CDR3 length: 20 amino acids. The germline V gene encodes CDR1 LNHNV and CDR2 YYDKDF (reference sequence). CDR3 loop: CATSRATTRLAGGWGGEQFF. The CDR3 bases are TGTGCCACCAGCAGAGCAACTACCCGACTAGCGGGTGGGTGGGGGGGCGAGCAGTTCTTC.

The chain has TRBV14 and TRBJ2-2; D perhaps matches TRBD2 (5 bases). V lost 5 bases to trimming and J lost 4 bases, with 14 bases between them. The CDR3 runs to 15 residues. From germline, CDR1 is SGHDN and CDR2 FVKESK. CDR3 in amino acids: CASSKLEWGTGELFF. The CDR3 DNA follows: TGTGCCAGCAGCAAACTAGAGTGGGGCACCGGGGAGCTGTTTTTT.

Only one count was recorded for this clone. The rearrangement uses TRBV5-5 and TRBJ1-1; D is uncertain. V shed 2 bases and J shed 1 base, with 6 bases lying between them. The CDR3 runs 13 residues. CDR1 and CDR2 (germline): SGHKS, YYEKEE (reference sequence). The CDR3 DNA is TGTGCCAGCAGCTTTGGCCGGAACACTGAAGCTTTCTTT. Protein sequence: CASSFGRNTEAFF.

The chain recombines TRBV2 with TRBJ2-3; D is perhaps TRBD2 (6 bases). CDR3 length: 14 amino acids. Germline CDR1 and CDR2: SNHLY and FYNNEI. Trimming left V 7 bases short and J 0 bases short, with 11 bases between. In nucleotides, the CDR3 is TGTGCCAGCATGGGGGGACGTAGCACAGATACGCAGTATTTT. This translates into CASMGGRSTDTQYF. The variable domain in full, with the rest retrieved from reference TRBV2 and TRBJ2-3, is EPEVTQTPSHQVTQMGQEVILRCVPISNHLYFYWYRQILGQKVEFLVSFYNNEISEKSEIFDDQFSVERPDGSNFTLKIRSTKLEDSAMYFCASMGGRSTDTQYFGPGTRLTVL.

This chain links TRBV10-3 with TRBJ1-1, with 7 nucleotides matching TRBD1. The CDR3 sequence is 15 residues long. Losses at the gene ends were 3 bases for V and 0 bases for J; bases not matched to a gene: 4. Per germline, CDR1 ENHRY and CDR2 SYGVKD. Here the CDR3 DNA reads TGTGCCATCAGTGAAGGGGGCGGCATGAACACTGAAGCTTTCTTT. Protein product: CAISEGGGMNTEAFF.

V usage is TRBV29-1 and J usage is TRBJ1-1; 7 nucleotides line up with TRBD1. Germline CDR1 reads SQVTM; CDR2 reads ANQGSEA. The V gene end was trimmed by 6 bases and the J gene end by 0 bases; junction bases not matched to a gene: 4. The CDR3 has 13 amino acids. CDR3 in DNA: TGCAGCGTCAGACAGGGTTTGAACACTGAAGCTTTCTTT. Translating gives CSVRQGLNTEAFF.

The chain has TRBV27 and TRBJ1-5; a possible D gene is TRBD1 (6 bases). Germline V gene data show CDR1 as MNHEY and CDR2 as SMNVEV (reference sequence). This CDR3 spans 15 amino acids. The germline V and J ends were trimmed by 7 bases and 6 bases, with 19 bases remaining between them. The CDR3 sequence: CASNPGGGFGQPQHF. In DNA form, the CDR3 reads TGTGCCAGCAATCCGGGGGGGGGCTTTGGTCAGCCCCAGCATTTT.

The rearrangement joins TRBV7-9 to TRBJ1-6; D gene unclear. CDR3 length: 12 residues. The ends were cut back, 2 bases at V and 7 bases at J, with 3 bases in the middle. Germline V lookup: CDR1 SEHNR, CDR2 FQNEAQ (reference sequence). The CDR3 region has the DNA TGTGCCAGCAGCTTATTCAATTCACCCCTCCACTTT. This translates into CASSLFNSPLHF.

The chain combines TRBV5-1 with TRBJ2-3; TRBD2 agrees at 7 bases. Trimming took 0 bases from V and 1 from J; bases not matched to a gene: 2. Looked up from germline, CDR1 is SGHRS and CDR2 is YFSETQ. This CDR3 is 15 amino acids long. DNA of the CDR3: TGCGCCAGCAGCTTGGTGCTAGCGGGCACAGATACGCAGTATTTT. Its protein product is CASSLVLAGTDTQYF. The full variable domain, completed using reference TRBV5-1 and TRBJ2-3, is KAGVTQTPRYLIKTRGQQVTLSCSPISGHRSVSWYQQTPGQGLQFLFEYFSETQRNKGNFPGRFSGRQFSNSRSEMNVSTLELGDSALYLCASSLVLAGTDTQYFGPGTRLTVL.

V and J are TRBV30 and TRBJ1-1, with D uncertain. In germline, CDR1 is GTSNPN, CDR2 SVGIG (reference sequence). The CDR3 runs to 13 residues. The germline V and J ends were trimmed by 2 bases and 4 bases, with 11 bases remaining between them. Here the CDR3 DNA reads TGTGCCTGGAGTCTGTGGGGTAGCACTGAAGCTTTCTTT. Translated: CAWSLWGSTEAFF. Full variable domain (remainder filled in from reference TRBV30 and TRBJ1-1): SQTIHQWPATLVQPVGSPLSLECTVEGTSNPNLYWYRQAAGRGLQLLFYSVGIGQISSEVPQNLSASRPQDRQFILSSKKLLLSDSGFYLCAWSLWGSTEAFFGQGTRLTVV.

This chain connects TRBV2 to TRBJ2-2; TRBD2 matches 8 bases. The V gene end was trimmed by 6 bases and the J gene end by 5 bases; junction bases not matched to a gene: 8. From germline, CDR1 is SNHLY and CDR2 FYNNEI. CDR3 length: 15 amino acids. The CDR3 DNA sequence: TGTGCCAGCAGGGCCGGGACTAGTGAGACCGGGGAGCTGTTTTTT. This translates into CASRAGTSETGELFF.

The gene calls are TRBV14 and TRBJ2-7; 8 nucleotides align to TRBD2. CDR1 and CDR2 from the germline V gene are SGHDN and FVKESK. With V trimmed by 2 bases and J by 3 bases, 6 bases remained unmatched. This CDR3 comprises 15 residues. DNA for the CDR3: TGTGCCAGCAGCCAATTAGCGGGACTGGGCTACGAGCAGTACTTC. Translating it yields CASSQLAGLGYEQYF.

V is TRBV6-5 and J is TRBJ1-1, with unresolved D. Deletions cut 7 bases from V and 10 bases from J, with 16 bases between. Germline V gene sequence: CDR1 MNHEY, CDR2 SVGAGI. The CDR3 sequence is 12 residues long. CDR3 in DNA: TGTGCCAGCATCATAAACGGGAAGGGAGCTTTCTTT. It encodes CASIINGKGAFF.

The CDR3 spells CASSFRERGNEQFF. The DNA of the CDR3 is TGTGCCAGCAGCTTCCGGGAGAGGGGCAATGAGCAGTTCTTC. The V call is TRBV7-3, the J call TRBJ2-1, with D possibly matching TRBD2 (6 bases). This CDR3 region has 14 residues. V was pared by 3 bases and J by 6 bases, with 12 bases between. Germline lookup yields CDR1 SGHTA and CDR2 FQGTGA.

This chain joins TRBV11-2 and TRBJ1-5, with D possibly TRBD1 on 6 matching bases. The germline CDR1 and CDR2 sequences are SGHAT and FQNNGV. The CDR3 runs to 14 residues. V was shortened by 4 bases and J by 7 bases, with 14 bases between the two germline ends. CDR3 sequence reads: CASSSDRQSQPQHF. Written as DNA, the CDR3 is TGTGCCAGCAGCTCCGACAGGCAAAGCCAGCCCCAGCATTTT.

V usage is TRBV6-4 and J usage is TRBJ2-3, with no clear D. The V gene's germline CDR1 is MRHNA and CDR2 SNTAGT. The CDR3 runs to 13 residues. Trimming removed 2 bases from V and 8 bases from J, with 11 bases in between. The DNA of the CDR3 is TGTGCCAGCAGTGACAACTTGTGGAGTACGCAGTATTTT. Its protein is CASSDNLWSTQYF.

CDR3 nucleotide sequence: TGTGCCAGCACACCCGCAAAGGCTAGCCGTAGCACAGATACGCAGTATTTT. Translated, it gives CASTPAKASRSTDTQYF. V usage is TRBV28 and J usage is TRBJ2-3; maybe TRBD2 (5 bases). The V end was cut by 7 bases, the J end by 0 bases, with 20 bases between. The CDR3 contains 17 residues. The V gene's germline CDR1 is MDHEN and CDR2 SYDVKM.

The chain uses TRBV11-2 and TRBJ2-3; D remains unclear. The CDR3 has 14 residues. CDR1 and CDR2 (germline): SGHAT, FQNNGV. V was shortened by 3 bases and J by 4 bases, with 11 bases between the two germline ends. CDR3 sequence: CASSFSSRADTQYF. The CDR3 region has the DNA TGTGCCAGCAGCTTCTCGAGCCGGGCAGATACGCAGTATTTT.

V usage is TRBV14 and J usage is TRBJ1-2; D gene uncertain. Germline V gene sequence: CDR1 SGHDN, CDR2 FVKESK. Trimming took off 0 bases at V and 2 bases at J, with 4 bases between the two ends. The CDR3 has 13 residues. CDR3 sequence reads: CASSQEINYGYTF. The CDR3 nucleotides are TGTGCCAGCAGCCAAGAGATCAACTATGGCTACACCTTC.

This chain links TRBV9 with TRBJ2-5; 7 bases are a match to TRBD1. The trim removed 3 bases at V and 1 base at J, leaving 3 bases unmatched. Germline lookup yields CDR1 SGDLS and CDR2 YYNGEE. There are 14 residues in the CDR3. CDR3 amino acids: CASSDDRAQETQYF. The CDR3 coding sequence is TGTGCCAGCAGCGACGACAGGGCCCAAGAGACCCAGTACTTC. The variable domain in full, with the rest retrieved from reference TRBV9 and TRBJ2-5, is DSGVTQTPKHLITATGQRVTLRCSPRSGDLSVYWYQQSLDQGLQFLIQYYNGEERAKGNILERFSAQQFPDLHSELNLSSLELGDSALYFCASSDDRAQETQYFGPGTRLLVL.

The rearrangement uses TRBV12-3 or TRBV12-4 and TRBJ2-5, with D unresolved. The CDR3 runs to 13 residues. The V end lost 6 bases, the J end lost 5 bases, and 13 bases lay between the germline ends. The CDR3, as DNA: TGTGCCAGCAGACGGTCTCTACAGGAGACCCAGTACTTC. Protein: CASRRSLQETQYF.

This chain uses TRBV28 with TRBJ2-7; D is ambiguous. The ends were cut back, 5 bases at V and 7 bases at J, with 15 bases in the middle. The CDR3 runs 13 residues. Per the germline V gene, CDR1 is MDHEN and CDR2 is SYDVKM. The CDR3 protein is CASSPPRLREQYF. DNA for the CDR3: TGTGCCAGCAGTCCTCCTAGGTTGAGAGAGCAGTACTTC.

In this sample, this clone turned up once. The chain is built from TRBV25-1 and TRBJ2-1; D gene uncertain. Germline values: CDR1 MGHDK, CDR2 SYGVNS. Between the trimmed V and J ends, which lost 2 bases and 0 bases, there was a span of 14 bases. This CDR3 spans 17 amino acids. CDR3 residues: CASSEAEWSSSYNEQFF. CDR3 sequence (DNA): TGTGCCAGCAGTGAAGCCGAATGGTCAAGCTCCTACAATGAGCAGTTCTTC.

The rearrangement joins TRBV2 to TRBJ2-7, with D possibly being TRBD2 (6 bases). V lost 8 bases and J 3 bases, leaving 11 bases between the germline ends. This CDR3 comprises 12 residues. The germline CDR1 and CDR2 sequences are SNHLY and FYNNEI. The CDR3 loop reads CASRWTIYEQYF. The DNA for the CDR3 is TGTGCCAGCCGATGGACTATCTACGAGCAGTACTTC.

The sample holds one count of this clone. CDR3 in amino acids: CASSQSQRFYYGYTF. For the CDR3, the DNA is TGCGCCAGCAGTCAATCACAACGGTTTTACTATGGCTACACCTTC. V is TRBV23-1 and J is TRBJ1-2; D gene uncertain. Being an ORF, TRBV23-1 has a function that is uncertain. This CDR3 is built from 15 residues. V was clipped by 0 bases and J by 3 bases, with 11 bases between them.